This TCR beta chain appears in the sequencing data of a study of T cells in Graves' hyperthyroidism and ophthalmopathy. Amplified regions were TCR beta CDR3 sequences from RNA transcripts. Using the HTBI primer set, a first-round RT-PCR was run on the TCR CDR3. TCRdb re-called the multiplex PCR reads with MiXCR, one entry per CDR3 protein. Of hundreds of thousands of distinct CDR3 sequences in the sample, approximately 15% were seen once. Trimming removed 0 bases from V and 2 bases from J; junction bases left unmatched: 4. CDR3 length: 15 residues. The germline V gene has CDR1 LNHDA and CDR2 SQIVND (reference sequence).

The chain carries TRBV19 and TRBJ2-7, with 7 bases fitting TRBD1. This receptor was identified in a woman aged 18 to 35 with Graves' hyperthyroidism. The sample comprised blood. The CDR3 nucleotides are TGTGCCAGTAGTATAGAGCAGACAGGGCCCTACGAGCAGTACTTC. It codes for CASSIEQTGPYEQYF.